These 14 T cell receptor beta chains originate from one sample sequenced in a study of regulatory T cells in long-lasting Graves disease. Time point of the sample: newly diagnosed GD, antithyroid drugs for less than 3 months. PBMC-derived RNA was used for the TCR library. Relying on iRepertoire HTBI primers and Arm-PCR of CDR3 regions, the team built TCR beta libraries. Each CDR3 protein gets one entry after TCRdb re-called the multiplex PCR reads with MiXCR. Of 680,000 or so distinct CDR3 sequences in the sample, about 16% were seen once. Separately, the same data were catalogued under a study of T cells in Graves' hyperthyroidism and ophthalmopathy.

Source: peripheral blood mononuclear cells (PBMCs), taken at new diagnosis, from a patient treated with antithyroid drugs. The origin of the receptors is a woman in her 30s with Graves disease.

The chain combines TRBV19 with TRBJ2-2, with a possible D match to TRBD2 (6 bases). The length of the CDR3 is 14 residues. Per germline, CDR1 LNHDA and CDR2 SQIVND (reference sequence). Between the trimmed V and J ends, which lost 5 bases and 3 bases, there was a span of 10 bases. CDR3 protein: CASSAGLYTGELFF. The CDR3 nucleotides are TGTGCCAGTAGTGCCGGACTATACACCGGGGAGCTGTTTTTT. The full variable domain, rest sourced from reference TRBV19 and TRBJ2-2, is DGGITQSPKYLFRKEGQNVTLSCEQNLNHDAMYWYRQDPGQGLRLIYYSQIVNDFQKGDIAEGYSVSREKKESFPLTVTSAQKNPTAFYLCASSAGLYTGELFFGEGSRLTVL.

V usage is TRBV30 and J usage is TRBJ2-5, with no clear D. The tail of the sequence fits TRBJ2-1 better, so the J call may be wrong. The CDR3 has 11 residues. Germline V gives CDR1 GTSNPN, CDR2 SVGIG (reference sequence). As DNA, the CDR3 is TGTGCCTGCCCTTCCCGCAATGAGCAGTTCTTC. This encodes CACPSRNEQFF.

The chain is built from TRBV18 and TRBJ2-7; 8 nucleotides line up with TRBD1. V trimming: 2 bases; J trimming: 2 bases; junction bases outside the gene matches: 8. Germline assignment: CDR1 KGHSH and CDR2 LQKENI. The CDR3 is made up of 16 amino acids. For the CDR3, the DNA is TGTGCCAGCTCACCAGGACAGGGCCAACCTACCTACGAGCAGTACTTC. This encodes CASSPGQGQPTYEQYF.

The V and J genes are TRBV27 and TRBJ1-4, with TRBD1 matching over 7 bases. Per germline, CDR1 MNHEY and CDR2 SMNVEV (reference sequence). This CDR3 has 18 amino acids. V shed 7 bases and J 5 bases; nucleotides not matched to a gene: 19. CDR3 nucleotide sequence: TGTGCCAGCACTAAAATGTTTTCACCCGACAGGGCGAATGAAAAACTGTTTTTT. Translation gives CASTKMFSPDRANEKLFF. Drawing the rest from reference TRBV27 and TRBJ1-4, the complete variable domain is EAQVTQNPRYLITVTGKKLTVTCSQNMNHEYMSWYRQDPGLGLRQIYYSMNVEVTDKGDVPEGYKVSRKEKRNFPLILESPSPNQTSLYFCASTKMFSPDRANEKLFFGSGTQLSVL.

This clonotype was found many times. Its ends do not fully match the called genes, so a read error is possible. In DNA form, the CDR3 reads TGTGCCAGCAGCCGGGGACAGGGGCTCGGCGAGCAGTACTTC. Its protein product is CASSRGQGLGEQYF. This rearrangement joins TRBV5-1 to TRBJ2-7; 10 nucleotides align to TRBD1. The CDR3 covers 14 residues. The V gene's germline CDR1 is SGHRS and CDR2 YFSETQ.

V usage is TRBV9 and J usage is TRBJ1-1, with TRBD1 identical over 7 bases. CDR3 length equals 17 residues. Germline CDR1 reads SGDLS; CDR2 reads YYNGEE. Losses at the gene ends were 0 bases for V and 1 base for J; bases not matched to a gene: 9. The DNA of the CDR3 is TGTGCCAGCAGCGTAGGAGGGGGCGTAGGAAAGAACACTGAAGCTTTCTTT. Translation gives CASSVGGGVGKNTEAFF. Combining the CDR3 with reference TRBV9 and TRBJ1-1 gives the whole variable domain DSGVTQTPKHLITATGQRVTLRCSPRSGDLSVYWYQQSLDQGLQFLIQYYNGEERAKGNILERFSAQQFPDLHSELNLSSLELGDSALYFCASSVGGGVGKNTEAFFGQGTRLTVV.

In this sample, this clonotype turned up many times. The chain is built from TRBV28 and TRBJ2-3; D perhaps matches TRBD1 (6 bases). CDR1 and CDR2 (germline): MDHEN, SYDVKM. The CDR3 is 15 amino acids. V lost 6 bases, J lost 3 bases, and 16 bases lay in between. CDR3 sequence reads: CASSPYPDRTDTQYF. DNA of the CDR3: TGTGCCAGCAGCCCTTACCCCGACAGGACAGATACGCAGTATTTT.

The chain joins TRBV20-1 to TRBJ1-1; TRBD1 aligns across 7 bases. V was clipped by 6 bases and J by 3 bases; unmatched bases: 7. The germline gives CDR1 DFQATT, CDR2 SNEGSKA (reference sequence). This CDR3 spans 13 amino acids. Here the CDR3 DNA reads TGCAGTGCGAGCCGGGACAGCTACACTGAAGCTTTCTTT. Translation gives CSASRDSYTEAFF.

The CDR3 nucleotides read TGCGCCAGCAGCCTTAGCCGGGACTACACCACCTACGAGCAGTACTTC. This sequence encodes CASSLSRDYTTYEQYF. V usage is TRBV5-1 and J usage is TRBJ2-7, with 7 positions matching TRBD2. The germline gives CDR1 SGHRS, CDR2 YFSETQ. Trimming took 4 bases from V and 2 from J; bases not matched to a gene: 12. The CDR3 is 16 amino acids.

This clonotype was seen many times. The V and J genes are TRBV29-1 and TRBJ1-1; D is undetermined. The CDR3 totals 11 residues. Germline CDR1 SQVTM, CDR2 ANQGSEA. The V and J ends lost 7 bases and 6 bases respectively, with 12 bases between them. The CDR3 nucleotides read TGCAGCGCACAAAAGACCCCTGAAGCTTTCTTT. Amino acid sequence: CSAQKTPEAFF.

This clonotype was recorded many times. This chain uses TRBV20-1 with TRBJ1-6; D not resolved. CDR1 is DFQATT and CDR2 is SNEGSKA in the germline V gene (reference sequence). The CDR3 runs 13 residues. V was clipped by 2 bases and J by 7 bases, with 9 bases between them. CDR3 DNA: TGCAGTGCTAGACAGCAGCTAAATTCACCCCTCCACTTT. This encodes CSARQQLNSPLHF.

This clonotype showed up many times. This chain connects TRBV12-3 or TRBV12-4 to TRBJ2-5; 7 bases are a match to TRBD1. V gave up 5 bases and J gave up 4 bases; unmatched junction bases: 7. CDR3 length equals 14 residues. The CDR3 bases are TGTGCCAGCAGTCTCCGACAGGGAAGAGAGACCCAGTACTTC. Protein: CASSLRQGRETQYF.

V is TRBV3-1 and J is TRBJ2-2; no firm D call. V was trimmed by 1 base and J by 3 bases, leaving 9 bases between them. The germline V gene encodes CDR1 LGHDT and CDR2 YNNKEL (reference sequence). CDR3 length: 15 residues. The CDR3 is CASSQGHSYTGELFF. DNA for the CDR3: TGTGCCAGCAGCCAAGGTCACAGCTACACCGGGGAGCTGTTTTTT.

This clonotype was recorded at least ten times. V usage is TRBV20-1 and J usage is TRBJ1-6; no reliable D call. Between the trimmed V and J ends, which lost 1 base and 6 bases, there was a span of 13 bases. The CDR3 loop spans 15 amino acids. Germline V gene data show CDR1 as DFQATT and CDR2 as SNEGSKA (reference sequence). The CDR3 nucleotides are TGCAGTGCTAGAGGTCTTACGGGTTCTAATTCACCCCTCCACTTT. It translates to CSARGLTGSNSPLHF.